The next 3 T cell receptor beta chains were all read from a single sample in a study of blood T cell repertoires in COVID-19. Clones were read by immunoSEQ multiplex PCR, and TCRdb kept only the in-frame ones, dropping some. The sample has about 260,000 clones, about 88% seen once. Sequenced material: peripheral blood. These receptors were obtained from a man aged 25 to 40 with active or convalescent COVID-19.

This clone occurred once. In the same sample, other DNA sequences code for this CDR3. This chain uses TRBV15 with TRBJ2-7, with TRBD1 matching 10 bases. This CDR3 spans 14 amino acids. The ends lost 3 bases at V and 1 base at J; junction bases unmatched: 0. Germline V gene lookup returns CDR1 LNHNV and CDR2 YYDKDF (reference sequence). This chain's CDR3 is CATSRDRGSYEQYF. The CDR3 DNA follows: TGTGCCACCAGCAGGGACAGGGGGTCCTACGAGCAGTACTTC.

This clone has a single count. In nucleotides, the CDR3 is TGTGCTAGTGGTTTGCTGTACGAGCAGTACTTC. Its protein is CASGLLYEQYF. The gene calls are TRBV12-5 and TRBJ2-7; D remains unclear. CDR1 is LGHNT and CDR2 is FRNRAP in the germline V gene. The CDR3 covers 11 residues. Trimming took 2 bases from V and 4 from J, leaving 3 bases between them. The whole variable domain, remainder taken from reference TRBV12-5 and TRBJ2-7, is DARVTQTPRHKVTEMGQEVTMRCQPILGHNTVFWYRQTMMQGLELLAYFRNRAPLDDSGMPKDRFSAEMPDATLATLKIQPSEPRDSAVYFCASGLLYEQYFGPGTRLTVT.

This chain links TRBV2 with TRBJ1-1; no clear D gene. The germline gives CDR1 SNHLY, CDR2 FYNNEI. The V gene lost 6 bases and the J gene lost 10 bases, with 24 bases spanning the gap. This CDR3 contains 15 residues. CDR3 loop: CASRRPTTLTALAFF. The CDR3 DNA reads TGTGCCAGCAGGAGACCCACAACGTTGACTGCATTAGCTTTCTTT.